The next 20 T cell receptor beta chains were all read from a single sample in a study of T cells after yellow fever vaccination. TCRdb re-derived calls from the 5' RACE reads in MiXCR, one entry per CDR3 protein. The sample has more than 65,000 distinct CDR3 sequences; about an eighth are singletons. The specimen comprised CD8+ T cells not binding an NS4B(214-222) dextramer, sorted from PBMCs, sampled 21 days after the first yellow fever vaccination. The receptor source for this set is a man younger than 35 who received the YFV17D yellow fever vaccine.

The rearrangement links TRBV12-3 or TRBV12-4 to TRBJ2-4; D is possibly TRBD2 (7 bases). V lost 6 bases, J lost 6 bases, and 15 bases lay in between. The CDR3 contains 14 residues. In DNA form, the CDR3 reads TGTGCCAGCAGAGCTAGGGGGGGGCTAAACATTCAGTACTTC. Translating gives CASRARGGLNIQYF.

J is TRBJ2-1 and V is TRBV7-3; 9 nucleotides align to TRBD2. The CDR3 runs 15 residues. Germline V gene sequence: CDR1 SGHTA, CDR2 FQGTGA. The junction had 5 bases not matched to a gene; V was cut back by 4 bases and J by 4 bases. Here the CDR3 DNA reads TGTGCCAGCAGCTCGGCGGGGGGGTCGTACAATGAGCAGTTCTTC. Its translation is CASSSAGGSYNEQFF.

A few counts support this clonotype. The V and J genes are TRBV6-1 and TRBJ2-7, with 9 bases that match TRBD1. After removal of 6 bases from V and 5 bases from J, the junction contained 8 bases not matched to a gene. Germline V gives CDR1 MNHNS, CDR2 SASEGT. The CDR3 length is 14 residues. The CDR3 region is CASRSGTGFHEQYF. The CDR3 nucleotides read TGTGCCAGCAGGTCCGGGACAGGGTTCCACGAGCAGTACTTC.

The rearrangement links TRBV18 to TRBJ1-2, with D possibly being TRBD1 (5 bases). Trimming took 6 bases from V and 3 from J, leaving 14 bases between them. Germline V gives CDR1 KGHSH, CDR2 LQKENI. This CDR3 is built from 14 residues. The CDR3 is CASSPRQSYYGYTF. The CDR3, as DNA: TGTGCCAGCTCGCCGAGACAGAGTTACTATGGCTACACCTTC.

This clonotype was seen more than once but under ten times. The chain has TRBV15 and TRBJ2-3; the match to TRBD2 covers 12 bases. CDR3 length: 16 residues. V dropped 1 base and J dropped 4; count of bases not matched to a gene: 3. In germline, CDR1 is LNHNV, CDR2 YYDKDF (reference sequence). CDR3 in amino acids: CATSRGGLAGSDTQYF. CDR3 nucleotides: TGTGCCACCAGCAGAGGGGGACTAGCGGGCTCAGATACGCAGTATTTT.

This clonotype appeared once. The chain recombines TRBV3-1 with TRBJ2-1; a possible D gene is TRBD2 (7 bases). TRBJ2-7 matches the DNA end more closely, so the J call is doubtful. CDR1 is LGHDT, CDR2 YNNKEL, per germline (reference sequence). The CDR3 has 17 residues. In DNA, the CDR3 is TGTGCCACCTGCCAACCAGCGAGCGGGGCGGAGGGGGATGAGCAGTACTTC. Translated, it gives CATCQPASGAEGDEQYF.

This clonotype was seen a few times. The chain carries TRBV4-1 and TRBJ1-5; 7 bases are shared with TRBD1. Germline-derived CDR1 and CDR2 are MGHRA and YSYEKL. The J segment lost 4 bases and the V segment lost 1 base, leaving 7 bases of the junction unmatched. The CDR3 has 16 amino acids. The CDR3 DNA is TGCGCCAGCAGCCAAGTTTGGGACAGTGATAATCAGCCCCAGCATTTT. Protein: CASSQVWDSDNQPQHF.

The rearrangement links TRBV5-1 to TRBJ1-1; D gene unclear. The germline CDR1 and CDR2 sequences are SGHRS and YFSETQ. The CDR3 has 15 amino acids. Between the trimmed V and J ends, which lost 0 bases and 0 bases, there was a span of 9 bases. The CDR3 protein is CASSLEQPLNTEAFF. The CDR3 region has the DNA TGCGCCAGCAGCTTGGAACAGCCTTTGAACACTGAAGCTTTCTTT.

V usage is TRBV29-1 and J usage is TRBJ2-3; D is possibly TRBD2 (5 bases). Germline lookup yields CDR1 SQVTM and CDR2 ANQGSEA. This CDR3 has 11 amino acids. Trimming took off 7 bases at V and 6 bases at J, with 11 bases between the two ends. CDR3 sequence reads: CSDGIPDTQYF. Here the CDR3 DNA reads TGCAGCGACGGGATTCCGGATACGCAGTATTTT.

The chain links TRBV29-1 to TRBJ2-3; a weak D match, TRBD1 (6 bases). Germline values: CDR1 SQVTM, CDR2 ANQGSEA. V gave up 2 bases and J gave up 5 bases, with 17 bases separating them. The CDR3 totals 15 residues. The DNA of the CDR3 is TGCAGCGTTGAAAGGGGCAGGGGTGAGATAGATACGCAGTATTTT. Translating it yields CSVERGRGEIDTQYF.

The chain has TRBV29-1 and TRBJ2-7; D might be TRBD2 (5 bases). The CDR3 loop spans 14 amino acids. V lost 1 base to trimming and J lost 2 bases, with 12 bases between them. CDR1 is SQVTM, CDR2 ANQGSEA, per germline. Here the CDR3 reads CSVEARTGTYEQYF. CDR3 DNA sequence: TGCAGCGTTGAAGCCCGGACGGGAACCTACGAGCAGTACTTC.

This clonotype was detected only a few times. The V call is TRBV20-1, the J call TRBJ2-1; D may be TRBD2 (6 bases). In germline, CDR1 is DFQATT, CDR2 SNEGSKA (reference sequence). Trimming stripped 3 bases from V and 0 bases from J, with 6 bases between. The CDR3 has 13 residues. In nucleotides, the CDR3 is TGCAGTGCTAGGCGGGGCTCCTACAATGAGCAGTTCTTC. Protein sequence: CSARRGSYNEQFF.

This clonotype was picked up a small number of times. The chain employs TRBV6-2 or TRBV6-3 and TRBJ2-3; the match to TRBD2 covers 11 bases. CDR1 and CDR2 (germline): MNHEY, SVGEGT. This CDR3 contains 16 residues. J lost 6 bases, V lost 5 bases, and 10 bases had no gene match. The CDR3 loop is CASSLTSGGISDTQYF. For the CDR3, the DNA is TGTGCCAGCAGTCTAACTAGCGGGGGAATTAGTGATACGCAGTATTTT.

The chain combines TRBV6-5 with TRBJ2-1; 9 bases are shared with TRBD2. In germline, CDR1 is MNHEY, CDR2 SVGAGI. This CDR3 contains 15 residues. J lost 7 bases, V lost 0 bases, and 4 bases had no gene match. CDR3 in amino acids: CASSYSGTSFNEQFF. CDR3 sequence (DNA): TGTGCCAGCAGTTACTCGGGGACTAGCTTTAATGAGCAGTTCTTC.

In this sample, this clonotype turned up a few times. This chain connects TRBV21-1 to TRBJ2-1; the D call of TRBD2 is as the table states it, not checked on the DNA. TRBV21-1 is assigned pseudogene status. The CDR3 is 18 residues long. The CDR3 here is CASSKALRTSGGAGEQFF. The CDR3 coding sequence is TGTGCCAGCAGCAAAGCGCTTCGGACTAGCGGGGGGGCGGGGGAGCAGTTCTTC.

Of note for this clonotype: Likely a read error: the CDR3 ends without its conserved phenylalanine or tryptophan. This rearrangement joins TRBV4-1 to TRBJ2-5; 7 nucleotides match TRBD1. Germline CDR1 and CDR2: MGHRA and YSYEKL. This CDR3 is built from 15 residues. After removal of 4 bases from V and 1 base from J, the junction contained 6 bases not matched to a gene. The CDR3 bases are TGCGCCAGCAGCCTCAGGGACAGATCCCAAGAGACCCAGTACCTC. This sequence encodes CASSLRDRSQETQYL.

The chain is built from TRBV12-3 or TRBV12-4 and TRBJ1-1; D is unresolved. This CDR3 is built from 13 residues. V gave up 3 bases and J gave up 0 bases, with 5 bases separating them. CDR3 coding DNA: TGTGCCAGCAGTTTCGGGCTGAACACTGAAGCTTTCTTT. It translates to CASSFGLNTEAFF.

The genes are TRBV5-1 and TRBJ2-5; 13 positions match TRBD2. The trim removed 0 bases at V and 0 bases at J, leaving 8 bases unmatched. CDR1 is SGHRS, CDR2 YFSETQ, per germline. The CDR3 sequence is 19 residues long. As DNA, the CDR3 is TGCGCCAGCAGCTTGGCCGTGACTAGCGGGGGGCAAAACCAAGAGACCCAGTACTTC. It codes for CASSLAVTSGGQNQETQYF.

Only a few counts were recorded for this clonotype. The chain links TRBV7-2 to TRBJ2-1, with a possible D match to TRBD2 (6 bases). V lost 1 base, J lost 5 bases, and 9 bases lay in between. Per the germline V gene, CDR1 is SGHTA and CDR2 is FQGNSA. This CDR3 has 14 residues. The CDR3 reads CASSLDGGNNEQFF. DNA of the CDR3: TGTGCCAGCAGCTTAGACGGAGGGAACAATGAGCAGTTCTTC.

The sample holds a few counts of this clonotype. V gene TRBV19 combines with J gene TRBJ2-7, with 9 bases identical to TRBD1. The J segment lost 3 bases and the V segment lost 5 bases, leaving 5 bases of the junction unmatched. Germline V gene sequence: CDR1 LNHDA, CDR2 SQIVND (reference sequence). The CDR3 totals 14 residues. As DNA, the CDR3 is TGTGCCAGTAGTGCAGGACAGGGGATCTACGAGCAGTACTTC. It translates to CASSAGQGIYEQYF.